This TCR beta chain was captured by sequencing in a study of T cells expressing NK-cell markers. In regard to this clonotype: Its cognate antigen is unknown.

Synthesis of TCR beta cDNA relied on 5'RACE template switching carrying UMIs. One entry per CDR3 protein, without DNA, is what TCRdb gives after re-calling the 5' RACE reads. In all, the sample yields 300,000 to 450,000 distinct CDR3 sequences. Overall study results and limits: A handful of donors showed these clonotypes also leading the CD3+CD56-NKG2C+ fraction.

Germline V CDR1 and CDR2: MNHEY, SVGEGT. The CDR3 is 14 amino acids. The receptor comes from a man aged 18 to 69 in good health. The chain joins TRBV6-2 or TRBV6-3 to TRBJ1-5; TCRdb selects TRBD1, and the lack of DNA leaves this call unchecked. The sample consisted of blood T cells: a sorted CD56 or NKG2C T cell subset, CD4+ or CD8+ T cells, or bulk PBMC T cells (not recorded which). The CDR3: CASSYGQYNQPQHF.